This T cell receptor (beta chain) was recorded in a study of T cells in Graves' hyperthyroidism and ophthalmopathy. Trimming removed 5 bases from V and 2 bases from J, with 14 bases in between. The CDR3 has 15 amino acids. The germline gives CDR1 SGHTA, CDR2 FQGNSA. The investigators amplified TCR beta CDR3 regions from RNA transcripts. With the HTBI primer set, the TCR CDR3 went through a first round of RT-PCR. TCRdb re-derived calls from the multiplex PCR reads in MiXCR, one entry per CDR3 protein. Among 500,000 to 800,000 distinct CDR3 sequences listed, roughly 15% were seen once. In the ophthalmopathy cohort, Clinical Activity Score was at least 3, NOSPECS grade at least 4, and duration under 3 months. Overall study findings and caveats: Blood held most thyroid clonotypes expanded above 0.001 frequency. The model forecast ophthalmopathy, anticipating it by a median roughly 6.3 months before onset.

As to this clonotype: The antigen remains unidentified.

The sequence derives from a woman aged 45 to 65 with Graves' ophthalmopathy. Sequencing was done on a sample of blood. V and J are TRBV7-2 and TRBJ2-3; D is undetermined. The CDR3 reads CASSQNLPPTDTQYF. The CDR3, as DNA: TGTGCCAGCAGCCAAAATTTACCACCCACAGATACGCAGTATTTT.